This TCR beta chain comes out of a study of T cell repertoires in cytomegalovirus infection. About the study: Carrying CMV and the relevant HLA type showed in public TCR beta signatures.

TCRdb itself ran the reads through MiXCR, one entry per CDR3 protein. The sample shows about 280,000 distinct CDR3 sequences, under 25% of them seen only once. With regard to this clonotype: The target antigen is unknown.

The CDR3 is 13 residues long. V gave up 3 bases and J gave up 1 base, with 6 bases separating them. Germline loops: CDR1 SGHTA, CDR2 FQGNSA. The origin of this receptor is a human donor in good health (CMV status not recorded). Some clones in this sample may be carry-over from other donors' samples. J is TRBJ2-5 and V is TRBV7-2; the D is unclear. The material was cultured PBMCs, obtained from culture after CMV antigen stimulation. The CDR3 DNA reads as TGTGCCAGCAGCTTCAGCGCCCAAGAGACCCAGTACTTC. This gives the protein CASSFSAQETQYF. The whole variable domain, filled in from reference TRBV7-2 and TRBJ2-5, reads GAGVSQSPSNKVTEKGKDVELRCDPISGHTALYWYRQSLGQGLEFLIYFQGNSAPDKSGLPSDRFSAERTGGSVSTLTIQRTQQEDSAVYLCASSFSAQETQYFGPGTRLLVL.